This TCR beta chain stems from a study of T cells in Graves' hyperthyroidism and ophthalmopathy (dated by TCRdb to between 2018 and 2020). A note on the overall study: Peripheral blood was collected at initial diagnosis, before any treatment. According to the paper, TCR Vbeta CDR3 sequencing was carried out on about 140 peripheral blood samples, which came from approximately 43 ophthalmopathy, around 75 hyperthyroidism and roughly 17 progressor patients. Prospective prediction of ophthalmopathy was tested in an independent validation cohort consisting of 18 hyperthyroidism patients and approximately 16 patients who later progressed to ophthalmopathy. TCR V-J signatures able to tell the groups apart were searched for in a discovery cohort of 100 patients, of whom roughly 42 had Graves' ophthalmopathy and 55 to 60 had stable Graves' hyperthyroidism. In addition, the study compared T-cell repertoires in thyroid tissue and in blood from six Graves' hyperthyroidism patients. The roughly 90 discovery patients were divided at random into training and test sets in a 7:3 ratio. After sampling, hyperthyroidism patients received methimazole starting at 30 mg daily, and ophthalmopathy patients received high-dose intravenous methylprednisolone. Beyond this particular receptor, the publication reports: In cross-validation, a model built on a 13 V-J signature told ophthalmopathy apart from stable hyperthyroidism with approximately 90% sensitivity and about 81% specificity, and in testing the same model reached 80%/75%. Most expanded thyroid clonotypes (frequency above 0.001) were also found in blood, which suggests that blood repertoires may mirror thyroid immune responses. In validation, the model predicted progression to ophthalmopathy with 55% to 71% sensitivity and about 73% specificity, a median of roughly seven months before onset. Sample size was not statistically predetermined, and investigators were not blinded to group allocation.

TCR beta CDR3 regions were amplified from RNA transcripts. The first round of RT-PCR for the TCR CDR3 was performed with the HTBI primer set and the Qiagen OneStep RT-PCR kit. A second multiplex PCR round built the libraries, followed by size selection and purification. Sequencing of the libraries was done on an Illumina HiSeq2000 using paired-end 100 bp reads. In the paper's pipeline: SOAPnuke was used to process the raw data, removing reads that contained adapters or uncalled bases, had a mean Phred below 15, or lacked an exact match to the constant primer or identifier. COPE v1.2.5 was used to merge high-quality paired reads, and clonotypes were defined as unique nucleotide sequences. MiTCR v1.1 was used to align clonotypes to the IMGT TRBV, TRBD and TRBJ reference segments. Analysis was restricted to V-J combinations with a frequency above 0.0001, which covered over 98% of repertoires. A TCS score was defined as the ratio between F50 (clonal expansion) and ExV (chaos), using BLOSUM62-based TCRdist between CDR3 peptides within each V-J. Welch's t-statistics and random forest reduced around 550 V-J features to some 14, which were used in a naive Bayes classifier (R e1071). TCRdb trimmed public reads at Q25 via fastp, called clones via MiXCR and kept in-frame beta chains. Entries are consolidated by CDR3 protein sequence, retaining the most common genes and DNA. The authors' filters were not applied to this entry. The sample table holds about 640,000 distinct CDR3 sequences, of which around 21% were seen once. Jointly, the top ten make up roughly a third of the sample.

CDR3 length: 18 amino acids, cysteine to phenylalanine. CDR3 DNA only is kept here, 54 bases in frame from base 1. The germline V and J ends show losses of 3 bases and 3 bases respectively, and no gene match explains 5 bases of the junction. The germline V gene (reference sequence) supplies CDR1 LGHDT and CDR2 YNNKEL. Moderately to severely active disease, a Clinical Activity Score of at least 3, a NOSPECS grade of at least 4, and a duration under 3 months were present in ophthalmopathy patients. The study excluded patients with uncontrolled infections, other autoimmune diseases, pregnancy or lactation. Diagnoses were established on the basis of clinical symptoms, serum thyroxine and TRAb, thyroid ultrasound, and orbital computed tomography. Ficoll-Paque density gradient centrifugation was used to isolate PBMCs from approximately 10 ml of fresh peripheral blood. Total RNA was extracted with Trizol reagent, and quality was checked on an Agilent 2100 Bioanalyzer.

This clonotype has ten or more counts. Its cognate antigen has yet to be identified. No much larger clone exists at a distance of one base, and base qualities are not known. The sequence derives from a man aged 25-40 years with Graves' ophthalmopathy. Source material: blood. The chain joins TRBV3-1 to TRBJ2-1, with 16 junctional bases fitting TRBD2. The CDR3 here reads CASSQGLAGGSYYNEQFF. The DNA sequence reads TGTGCCAGCAGCCAGGGACTAGCGGGAGGGTCCTACTACAATGAGCAGTTCTTC.